This entry features one T cell receptor beta chain sequence. The data derive from a study of blood T cell repertoires in COVID-19. Study details: Spain, Italy and the United States supplied samples that represented acute and convalescent COVID-19. Nucleic acid was either cDNA or gDNA, and it came from T cells, B-cell-depleted T cells, or PBMCs.

The V end was cut by 1 base, the J end by 9 bases, with 10 bases between. This CDR3 is 13 amino acids long. Germline V gene lookup returns CDR1 SGHDN and CDR2 FVKESK. Original processing notes: Researchers report that nucleated cell counts were estimated from reference gene primer amplification. Using immunoSEQ multiplex PCR, the repertoire was profiled, and TCRdb retains in-frame clones only, with some absent. The DNA gave D and trimming, while V, J and clone size come from that table. This sample carries approximately 23,000 clones, roughly 91% of them seen once, and the ten largest clones take around 2.8%.

The sequence was collected from a man in his 70s with acute or convalescent COVID-19. The specimen sequenced was peripheral blood. The V and J genes are TRBV14 and TRBJ2-1; D is uncertain. Here the CDR3 reads CASSQVFGGEQFF. The CDR3 region has the DNA TGTGCCAGCAGCCAAGTCTTCGGTGGTGAGCAGTTCTTC.